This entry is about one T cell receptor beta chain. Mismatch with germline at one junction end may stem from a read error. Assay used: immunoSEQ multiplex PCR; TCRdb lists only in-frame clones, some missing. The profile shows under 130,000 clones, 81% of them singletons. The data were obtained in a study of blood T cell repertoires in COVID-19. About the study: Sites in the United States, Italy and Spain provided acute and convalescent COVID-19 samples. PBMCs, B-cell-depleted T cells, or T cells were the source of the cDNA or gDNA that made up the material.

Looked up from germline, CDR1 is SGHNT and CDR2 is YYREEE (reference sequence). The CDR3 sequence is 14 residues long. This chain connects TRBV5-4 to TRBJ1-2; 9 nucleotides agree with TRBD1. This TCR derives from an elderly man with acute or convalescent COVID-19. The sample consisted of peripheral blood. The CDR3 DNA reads TGTGCCAGCACCTTGGGGACAGGGAACTATGGCTACACCTTC. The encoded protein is CASTLGTGNYGYTF.